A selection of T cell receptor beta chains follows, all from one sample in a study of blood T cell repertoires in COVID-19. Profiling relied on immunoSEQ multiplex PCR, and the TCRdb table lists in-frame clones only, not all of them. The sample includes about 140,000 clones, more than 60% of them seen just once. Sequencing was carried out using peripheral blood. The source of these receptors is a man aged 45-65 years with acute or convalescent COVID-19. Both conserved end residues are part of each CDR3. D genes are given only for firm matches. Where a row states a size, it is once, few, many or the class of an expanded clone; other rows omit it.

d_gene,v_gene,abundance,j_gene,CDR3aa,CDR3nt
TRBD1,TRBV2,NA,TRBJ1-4,CASRDRGATNEKLFF,TGTGCCAGCAGGGACAGGGGGGCAACTAATGAAAAACTGTTTTTT
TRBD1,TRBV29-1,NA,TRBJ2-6,CSVEGKGARGANVLTF,TGCAGCGTTGAAGGGAAGGGGGCGCGGGGGGCCAACGTCCTGACTTTC
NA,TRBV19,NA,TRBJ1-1,CASSIQTEAFF,TGTGCCAGTAGTATTCAGACTGAAGCTTTCTTT
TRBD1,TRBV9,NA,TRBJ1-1,CASSPRTGNTEAFF,TGTGCCAGCAGCCCGCGGACAGGGAACACTGAAGCTTTCTTT
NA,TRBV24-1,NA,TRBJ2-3,CATSETGYTQYF,TGTGCCACCAGTGAGACAGGTTATACGCAGTATTTT
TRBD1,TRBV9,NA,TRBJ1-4,CASSGQGTPGEKLFF,TGTGCCAGCAGCGGACAGGGAACCCCCGGTGAAAAACTGTTTTTT
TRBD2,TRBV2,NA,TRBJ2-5,CASSEQRGDPQYF,TGTGCCAGCAGTGAACAGCGGGGGGACCCCCAGTACTTC
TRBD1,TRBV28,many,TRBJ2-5,CASSFLGTGIQETQYF,TGTGCCAGCAGTTTCCTCGGGACAGGTATCCAAGAGACCCAGTACTTC
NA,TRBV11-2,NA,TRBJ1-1,CASSPPQGYTEAFF,TGTGCCAGCAGCCCCCCCCAGGGCTACACTGAAGCTTTCTTT
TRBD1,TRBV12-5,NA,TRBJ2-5,CASGWGTGAVETQYF,TGTGCTAGTGGTTGGGGGACAGGGGCTGTGGAGACCCAGTACTTC